The rows below give T cell receptor beta chains drawn from one sample of a study of cytomegalovirus exposure and HLA in healthy donors. Assay: immunoSEQ multiplex PCR; the TCRdb copy retains only in-frame clones and omits some. The specimen's table records 200,000 or so clones. The sequenced sample consisted of PBMCs. The receptors were gathered from a girl aged 2-10 years in good health and CMV-seropositive. Both conserved end residues are part of each CDR3. D genes are given only for firm matches.

d_call: NA
j_call: TRBJ1-5
v_call: TRBV18
cdr3_aa: CASSPIRVNQPQHF
cdr3_nt: TGTGCCAGCTCACCAATTCGGGTCAATCAGCCCCAGCATTTT

d_call: NA
j_call: TRBJ2-1
v_call: TRBV28
cdr3_aa: CASLSLISSYNEQFF
cdr3_nt: TGTGCCAGCCTCTCTCTCATCAGCTCCTACAATGAGCAGTTCTTC

d_call: TRBD2
j_call: TRBJ2-1
v_call: TRBV10-2
cdr3_aa: CASSEAGGNQFF
cdr3_nt: TGCGCCAGCAGTGAGGCGGGGGGCAACCAGTTCTTC

d_call: NA
j_call: TRBJ1-1
v_call: TRBV28
cdr3_aa: CASSLSGLPNTEAFF
cdr3_nt: TGTGCCAGCAGTTTATCGGGACTACCGAACACTGAAGCTTTCTTT

d_call: NA
j_call: TRBJ2-1
v_call: TRBV29-1
cdr3_aa: CSVMGTYNEQFF
cdr3_nt: TGCAGCGTAATGGGGACTTACAATGAGCAGTTCTTC

d_call: NA
j_call: TRBJ2-1
v_call: TRBV7-8
cdr3_aa: CASSSSKRRGNEQFF
cdr3_nt: TGTGCCAGCAGCTCGAGCAAGAGACGAGGGAATGAGCAGTTCTTC

d_call: NA
j_call: TRBJ2-1
v_call: TRBV12-1
cdr3_aa: CASSRLAYNEQFF
cdr3_nt: TGTGCCAGCAGCCGACTAGCTTACAATGAGCAGTTCTTC

d_call: TRBD2
j_call: TRBJ2-3
v_call: TRBV14
cdr3_aa: CASSPRTSGTGSSSTDTQYF
cdr3_nt: TGTGCCAGCAGCCCGCGGACTAGCGGAACGGGTTCCTCTAGCACAGATACGCAGTATTTT

d_call: NA
j_call: TRBJ2-6
v_call: TRBV6-5
cdr3_aa: CASSRKGSGANVLTF
cdr3_nt: TGTGCCAGCAGTCGCAAGGGGTCTGGGGCCAACGTCCTGACTTTC

d_call: NA
j_call: TRBJ1-1
v_call: TRBV7-2
cdr3_aa: CASSGTRSNTEAFF
cdr3_nt: TGTGCCAGCAGCGGGACAAGATCGAACACTGAAGCTTTCTTT

d_call: NA
j_call: TRBJ1-1
v_call: TRBV18
cdr3_aa: CASSADNPRNTEAFF
cdr3_nt: TGTGCCAGCTCTGCCGACAACCCCAGGAACACTGAAGCTTTCTTT

d_call: TRBD1
j_call: TRBJ2-3
v_call: TRBV6-1
cdr3_aa: CASSVTGGLGTDTQYF
cdr3_nt: TGTGCCAGCAGTGTTACAGGGGGCCTAGGAACAGATACGCAGTATTTT

d_call: NA
j_call: TRBJ1-2
v_call: TRBV29-1
cdr3_aa: CSVDSAGSGGYTF
cdr3_nt: TGCAGCGTTGATTCGGCAGGGTCGGGCGGCTACACCTTC

d_call: TRBD2
j_call: TRBJ2-3
v_call: TRBV9
cdr3_aa: CASSGTSGTDTQYF
cdr3_nt: TGTGCCAGCAGCGGGACTAGCGGCACAGATACGCAGTATTTT

d_call: TRBD2
j_call: TRBJ2-1
v_call: TRBV18
cdr3_aa: CASSPPGLARDEQFF
cdr3_nt: TGTGCCAGCTCACCACCGGGACTAGCTAGGGATGAGCAGTTCTTC

d_call: NA
j_call: TRBJ1-5
v_call: TRBV7-9
cdr3_aa: CASSPAGQPQHF
cdr3_nt: TGTGCCAGCAGCCCAGCAGGTCAGCCCCAGCATTTT

d_call: NA
j_call: TRBJ2-7
v_call: TRBV29-1
cdr3_aa: CSVEGTRDGTTYEQYF
cdr3_nt: TGCAGCGTTGAAGGGACGCGGGACGGTACCACCTACGAGCAGTACTTC

d_call: TRBD2
j_call: TRBJ2-1
v_call: TRBV7-8
cdr3_aa: CACGGLGSYNEQFF
cdr3_nt: TGTGCCTGTGGGGGACTAGGCTCCTACAATGAGCAGTTCTTC

d_call: NA
j_call: TRBJ1-3
v_call: TRBV28
cdr3_aa: CASSFGTKLSGNTIYF
cdr3_nt: TGTGCCAGCAGTTTCGGGACAAAACTCTCTGGAAACACCATATATTTT

d_call: NA
j_call: TRBJ1-3
v_call: TRBV7-2
cdr3_aa: CASSLNDPQRGNTIYF
cdr3_nt: TGTGCCAGCAGCCTGAACGACCCCCAGCGAGGAAACACCATATATTTT

d_call: TRBD1
j_call: TRBJ1-3
v_call: TRBV6-1
cdr3_aa: CASSAAGGAGPGNTIYF
cdr3_nt: TGTGCCAGCAGTGCCGCAGGGGGCGCGGGTCCCGGAAACACCATATATTTT

d_call: NA
j_call: TRBJ2-3
v_call: TRBV7-9
cdr3_aa: CASRAGQSTDTQYF
cdr3_nt: TGTGCCAGCAGGGCGGGACAGAGCACAGATACGCAGTATTTT

d_call: NA
j_call: TRBJ1-1
v_call: TRBV28
cdr3_aa: CASSQGFVEAFF
cdr3_nt: TGTGCCAGCAGTCAGGGCTTTGTTGAAGCTTTCTTT

d_call: NA
j_call: TRBJ2-3
v_call: TRBV7-2
cdr3_aa: CASSPVGGTQYF
cdr3_nt: TGTGCCAGCAGCCCCGTGGGAGGTACGCAGTATTTT

d_call: TRBD1
j_call: TRBJ1-5
v_call: TRBV27
cdr3_aa: CASSLGQSNQPQHF
cdr3_nt: TGTGCCAGCAGTTTGGGACAGAGCAATCAGCCCCAGCATTTT

d_call: TRBD1
j_call: TRBJ2-3
v_call: TRBV10-1
cdr3_aa: CASSDRDSGSTDTQYF
cdr3_nt: TGCGCCAGCAGTGACCGGGACAGCGGAAGCACAGATACGCAGTATTTT

d_call: NA
j_call: TRBJ1-5
v_call: TRBV7-2
cdr3_aa: CASSLEAGVFWQPQHF
cdr3_nt: TGTGCCAGCAGCTTAGAAGCCGGGGTCTTCTGGCAGCCCCAGCATTTT

d_call: TRBD1
j_call: TRBJ1-1
v_call: TRBV23-1
cdr3_aa: CASTKRQGPYEAFF
cdr3_nt: TGCGCCAGCACCAAACGACAGGGGCCTTATGAAGCTTTCTTT

d_call: TRBD1
j_call: TRBJ1-2
v_call: TRBV2
cdr3_aa: CASSVGGVTGGLIADGYTF
cdr3_nt: TGTGCCAGCAGTGTTGGGGGGGTAACAGGGGGGCTTATAGCGGATGGCTACACCTTC

d_call: TRBD2
j_call: TRBJ2-3
v_call: TRBV7-2
cdr3_aa: CASSLGTSGGTDTQYF
cdr3_nt: TGTGCCAGCAGCTTAGGGACTAGCGGAGGCACAGATACGCAGTATTTT

d_call: TRBD1
j_call: TRBJ2-7
v_call: TRBV18
cdr3_aa: CASSPDRGRGGSYEQYF
cdr3_nt: TGTGCCAGCTCACCGGACAGGGGGCGGGGGGGCTCCTACGAGCAGTACTTC

d_call: NA
j_call: TRBJ1-4
v_call: TRBV7-8
cdr3_aa: CASSLGQTTNEKLFF
cdr3_nt: TGTGCCAGCAGCTTAGGGCAGACAACTAATGAAAAACTGTTTTTT

d_call: TRBD1
j_call: TRBJ2-1
v_call: TRBV7-8
cdr3_aa: CASSLPGQGNYNEQFF
cdr3_nt: TGTGCCAGCAGCTTACCGGGACAGGGGAACTACAATGAGCAGTTCTTC

d_call: NA
j_call: TRBJ2-7
v_call: TRBV28
cdr3_aa: CATRSTGHYEQYF
cdr3_nt: TGTGCCACCCGATCTACAGGACACTACGAGCAGTACTTC

d_call: NA
j_call: TRBJ2-2
v_call: TRBV9
cdr3_aa: CASSPRESPNTGELFF
cdr3_nt: TGTGCCAGCAGCCCCCGCGAGTCCCCGAACACCGGGGAGCTGTTTTTT

d_call: TRBD2
j_call: TRBJ2-2
v_call: TRBV6-1
cdr3_aa: CASRKAGGPGELFF
cdr3_nt: TGTGCCAGCAGAAAAGCGGGAGGTCCCGGGGAGCTGTTTTTT

d_call: NA
j_call: TRBJ2-1
v_call: TRBV7-2
cdr3_aa: CASSFNPGFGEQFF
cdr3_nt: TGTGCCAGCAGCTTTAATCCGGGGTTCGGTGAGCAGTTCTTC

d_call: TRBD2
j_call: TRBJ2-1
v_call: TRBV6-6
cdr3_aa: CASSPSGVSYNEQFF
cdr3_nt: TGTGCCAGCAGTCCTAGCGGGGTTTCCTACAATGAGCAGTTCTTC

d_call: NA
j_call: TRBJ2-1
v_call: TRBV7-2
cdr3_aa: CASSLYPRVFF
cdr3_nt: TGTGCCAGCAGCTTATACCCGAGGGTGTTCTTC

d_call: TRBD1
j_call: TRBJ2-3
v_call: TRBV9
cdr3_aa: CASSVVAGGSSDTQYF
cdr3_nt: TGTGCCAGCAGCGTAGTAGCAGGGGGCAGTTCGGATACGCAGTATTTT

d_call: NA
j_call: TRBJ2-7
v_call: TRBV11-2
cdr3_aa: CASSFSDSSYEQYF
cdr3_nt: TGTGCCAGCAGCTTTTCTGACAGCTCCTACGAGCAGTACTTC

d_call: NA
j_call: TRBJ2-7
v_call: TRBV27
cdr3_aa: CATRGAYEQYF
cdr3_nt: TGTGCCACTCGTGGAGCCTACGAGCAGTACTTC

d_call: NA
j_call: TRBJ2-5
v_call: TRBV28
cdr3_aa: CATYQETQYF
cdr3_nt: TGTGCCACCTATCAAGAGACCCAGTACTTC

d_call: NA
j_call: TRBJ2-7
v_call: TRBV29-1
cdr3_aa: CSVEVSNYEQYF
cdr3_nt: TGCAGCGTTGAGGTATCTAACTACGAGCAGTACTTC

d_call: TRBD1
j_call: TRBJ1-4
v_call: TRBV7-2
cdr3_aa: CASSPWTGRGSEKLFF
cdr3_nt: TGTGCCAGCAGCCCCTGGACAGGCCGGGGGAGTGAAAAACTGTTTTTT

d_call: TRBD2
j_call: TRBJ2-7
v_call: TRBV2
cdr3_aa: CASSAGGRVREQYF
cdr3_nt: TGTGCCAGCAGTGCTGGAGGGAGGGTCCGAGAGCAGTACTTC

d_call: TRBD2
j_call: TRBJ2-7
v_call: TRBV5-1
cdr3_aa: CASSSRTSGVLYEQYF
cdr3_nt: TGCGCCAGCAGCTCGCGGACTAGCGGGGTTCTCTACGAGCAGTACTTC

d_call: TRBD2
j_call: TRBJ2-7
v_call: TRBV29-1
cdr3_aa: CSVTGLAGGAYEQYF
cdr3_nt: TGCAGCGTCACGGGACTAGCGGGAGGCGCCTACGAGCAGTACTTC